This T cell receptor (beta chain) stems from a study of cytomegalovirus exposure and HLA in healthy donors. Germline loops: CDR1 SGHTS, CDR2 YDEGEE. CDR3 length: 14 amino acids. V lost 2 bases and J 5 bases, leaving 13 bases between the germline ends. The protocol was immunoSEQ multiplex PCR, while the TCRdb copy is restricted to in-frame clones and leaves out a portion. Of 130,000 or so clones listed, 89% were seen once; the top ten hold about 10%. The validation cohort, a group of 90 to 150 subjects, included the donors and was separate from the roughly 620-subject first cohort. The receptor's source is a woman aged 18-35 years in good health and CMV-seropositive. Specimen: PBMCs. The chain combines TRBV5-8 with TRBJ2-5; tentative D call: TRBD1 (6 bases). The CDR3 sequence is CASSFLGAQETQYF. In DNA, the CDR3 is TGTGCCAGCAGCTTTTTGGGGGCGCAGGAGACCCAGTACTTC.